There are many counts of the clone carrying this T cell receptor beta chain. What it binds is not known. MiXCR, applied by TCRdb to the multiplex PCR reads, yields one record per CDR3 protein. This table has approximately 150,000 distinct CDR3 sequences, around a third appearing once. This sample was taken from a study of breast tumors, draining lymph nodes, adjacent tissues. Overall study findings and caveats: Tumor TCR diversity was below lymph nodes but above nontumor tissue.

Breast cancer patients provided tissue from their axillary draining lymph nodes. Trimming pared 3 bases from V and 5 bases from J, leaving 12 bases between. Germline V CDR1 and CDR2: LNHDA, SQIVND (reference sequence). This CDR3 is 14 amino acids long. Source material: axillary lymph node tissue. This clonotype was obtained from a female donor with breast cancer. Some clones in this sample may be carry-over from other donors' samples. The chain carries TRBV19 and TRBJ2-3, with D possibly matching TRBD1 (6 bases). This CDR3 is CASSIQTGLDTQYF. For the CDR3, the DNA is TGTGCCAGTAGTATCCAGACAGGCTTAGATACGCAGTATTTT.